This TCR beta chain was captured by sequencing in a study of T cell clones after liver transplantation. Across the whole study: TCRbeta sequencing after a pre-transplant mixed lymphocyte reaction identified graft-donor-reactive clones, later tracked in post-transplant blood. Whole-study findings and limits: In most of the 8 subjects, circulating graft-donor-reactive CD4 TCRbeta sequences fell significantly after transplant.

The CDR3 is 12 residues long. Trimming cost V 5 bases and J 2 bases, with 7 bases left between them. Germline CDR1 and CDR2: SGHTA and FQGNSA. Some clones are missing from TCRdb's copy, which holds only in-frame ones; the method was immunoSEQ multiplex PCR. The table shows tens of thousands of clones, with around 93% occurring only once. Remarks on this clone: The antigen is undetermined.

The receptor was isolated from a human patient who received a liver transplant. Some of the T cells might come from the graft donor. This chain connects TRBV7-2 to TRBJ2-7, with D unresolved. The specimen was CD4+ T cells from blood, collected approximately 26 months after liver transplant. CDR3 protein: CASSPSAYEQYF. The CDR3 DNA reads as TGTGCCAGCAGCCCCAGTGCCTACGAGCAGTACTTC.